This T cell receptor (beta chain) was observed in a study of blood T cells in healthy people across ages. Study results and caveats: PBMCs left unsorted prevented a conclusive naive versus antigen-experienced comparison. A roughly linear fall in TCR beta diversity per million T cells was seen with increasing age. The percentage of naive T cells correlated strongly with TCR beta diversity.

With 1 base clipped from V and 0 bases from J, the junction kept 8 bases outside the gene matches. The CDR3 extends over 17 amino acids. Germline CDR1 is MGHRA and CDR2 is YSYEKL. There are a few counts of this clonotype. The antigen is not known. Through a sample-barcoded 5' primer and a J-beta primer mix, a second PCR was run for about 6 to 12 cycles. Every cDNA was tagged by a template-switch adaptor with 12 random nucleotides. In TCRdb, the 5' RACE reads were re-called with MiXCR into one record per CDR3 protein. Among some 730,000 distinct CDR3 sequences listed, around a fifth were seen once. The TCR originated in a man aged 70-80 years in good health. The V and J genes are TRBV4-1 and TRBJ1-1, with 7 bases matching TRBD1. Sequenced sample: blood. CDR3 region: CASSQGSGDSLNTEAFF. The CDR3 coding sequence is TGCGCCAGCAGCCAAGGCTCCGGGGACAGTTTGAACACTGAAGCTTTCTTT.